This T cell receptor (beta chain) came from a study of glioma-infiltrating T cells. Findings and limits, study-wide: CDR3 overlap between tissue and blood was very small. Above-expected tissue-blood divergence occurred in all gliomas, most in low-grade ones.

This clonotype was recorded at least ten times. Its matching antigen is unknown. Amplification of TCR alpha and beta CDR3 regions from RNA used iRepertoire nested multiplex PCR. Input was about 100-450 ng of tissue mRNA or PBMC total RNA. TCRdb re-derived calls from the multiplex PCR reads in MiXCR, one entry per CDR3 protein. The sample comprises under 130,000 distinct CDR3 sequences, 29% of which are singletons, and approximately 43% rests with the top ten. Germline V gene sequence: CDR1 KGHSY, CDR2 FQNENV. The CDR3 runs to 15 residues. Trimming left V 0 bases short and J 10 bases short, with 13 bases between.

The source material was glioma tissue, nonneoplastic brain tissue, or PBMCs (not recorded which). This sequence joins TRBV16 and TRBJ1-6; weak D call: TRBD1 (5 bases). The TCR was taken from a human donor with low-grade glioma or glioblastoma, undergoing nonglioma brain surgery, or in good health (not recorded which). The CDR3 nucleotides are TGTGCCAGCAGCCAATCCGCGGCAGGGCGCTCACCCCTCCACTTT. Its protein product is CASSQSAAGRSPLHF.